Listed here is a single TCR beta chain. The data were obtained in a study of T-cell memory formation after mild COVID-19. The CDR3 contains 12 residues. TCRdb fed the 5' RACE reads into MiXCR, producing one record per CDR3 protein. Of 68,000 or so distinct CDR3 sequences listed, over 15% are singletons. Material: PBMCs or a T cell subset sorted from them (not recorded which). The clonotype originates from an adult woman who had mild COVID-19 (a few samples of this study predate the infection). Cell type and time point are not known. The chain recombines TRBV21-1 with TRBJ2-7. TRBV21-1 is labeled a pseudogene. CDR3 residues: CASSNGVHEQYF. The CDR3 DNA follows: TGTGCCAGCAGCAACGGGGTCCACGAGCAGTACTTC.